This entry lists 27 T cell receptor beta chains sequenced from one sample in a study of blood T cell repertoires in COVID-19. Some clones are missing from TCRdb's copy, which holds only in-frame ones; the method was immunoSEQ multiplex PCR. The sample has 300,000 to 450,000 clones; 70% to 90% are singletons. Sample: peripheral blood. These receptors were obtained from a woman between 25 and 40 years old with COVID-19, enrolled during active disease.

The chain links TRBV27 to TRBJ1-1; D possibly corresponds to TRBD1 (5 bases). The CDR3 sequence is 15 residues long. From germline, CDR1 is MNHEY and CDR2 SMNVEV (reference sequence). V shed 6 bases and J shed 1 base, with 15 bases lying between them. CDR3 loop: CASSNSLTGNTEAFF. The CDR3 DNA reads TGTGCCAGCAGCAACTCACTTACAGGGAACACTGAAGCTTTCTTT.

CDR3 nucleotides: TGCGCCAGCAGCTTAAGGCAGGGCGGCACAGATACGCAGTATTTT. Translation gives CASSLRQGGTDTQYF. This chain joins TRBV5-1 and TRBJ2-3; D is possibly TRBD1 (5 bases). This CDR3 contains 15 residues. V was clipped by 2 bases and J by 1 base, with 11 bases between them. Germline values: CDR1 SGHRS, CDR2 YFSETQ.

CDR3 nucleotides: TGCGCCAGCAGCCAAGATTCCACTAACTATGGCTACACCTTC. It yields the protein CASSQDSTNYGYTF. The chain recombines TRBV4-3 with TRBJ1-2, with D unresolved. V was trimmed by 0 bases and J by 0 bases, leaving 5 bases between them. This CDR3 has 14 residues. The germline V gene encodes CDR1 LGHNA and CDR2 YSLEER.

J is TRBJ2-2 and V is TRBV23-1; D not resolved. TRBV23-1 is identified as an open reading frame with a role that is uncertain. This CDR3 region has 13 residues. V was trimmed by 0 bases and J by 5 bases, leaving 4 bases between them. The CDR3 DNA reads TGCGCCAGCAGTCAATCCCATACCGGGGAGCTGTTTTTT. This encodes CASSQSHTGELFF.

The chain's CDR3 is CASSITGTATDTQYF. The CDR3, as DNA: TGTGCCAGCAGCATAACCGGGACAGCCACAGATACGCAGTATTTT. The rearrangement uses TRBV7-2 and TRBJ2-3, with 7 positions matching TRBD1. Trimming took 5 bases from V and 2 from J; bases not matched to a gene: 7. Per the germline V gene, CDR1 is SGHTA and CDR2 is FQGNSA. The CDR3 sequence is 15 residues long.

This chain uses TRBV6-2 or TRBV6-3 with TRBJ2-7; weak D call: TRBD2 (6 bases). The germline V and J ends were trimmed by 5 bases and 0 bases, with 11 bases remaining between them. The CDR3 length is 14 residues. The germline CDR1 and CDR2 sequences are MNHEY and SVGEGT. The CDR3 sequence: CASSQRTTSYEQYV. Here the CDR3 DNA reads TGTGCCAGCAGTCAACGGACTACCTCCTACGAGCAGTACGTC.

This rearrangement joins TRBV24-1 to TRBJ1-2; no reliable D call. Trimming removed 0 bases from V and 8 bases from J, with 6 bases in between. In germline, CDR1 is KGHDR, CDR2 SFDVKD. CDR3 length: 12 residues. CDR3 bases: TGTGCCACCAGTGATTTGTTGGGCGGCTACACCTTC. Translating gives CATSDLLGGYTF.

The chain joins TRBV19 to TRBJ1-2, with 9 nucleotides matching TRBD1. The V gene's germline CDR1 is LNHDA and CDR2 SQIVND (reference sequence). The CDR3 consists of 13 residues. V trimming: 11 bases; J trimming: 2 bases; junction bases outside the gene matches: 6. The CDR3 DNA is TGTGCCTCGACCGGGACAGGGAACTATGGCTACACCTTC. Protein sequence: CASTGTGNYGYTF. Complete variable domain (other parts from reference TRBV19 and TRBJ1-2): DGGITQSPKYLFRKEGQNVTLSCEQNLNHDAMYWYRQDPGQGLRLIYYSQIVNDFQKGDIAEGYSVSREKKESFPLTVTSAQKNPTAFYLCASTGTGNYGYTFGSGTRLTVV.

The genes are TRBV27 and TRBJ1-2; perhaps TRBD1 as D (6 bases). This CDR3 has 13 amino acids. CDR1 is MNHEY and CDR2 is SMNVEV in the germline V gene (reference sequence). Trimming stripped 6 bases from V and 12 bases from J, with 20 bases between. This CDR3 is CASRDRLEAGDTF. The CDR3 DNA sequence: TGTGCCAGCAGGGACAGACTTGAAGCGGGGGACACCTTC.

The V and J genes are TRBV13 and TRBJ2-3, with 10 nucleotides matching TRBD2. The CDR3 has 17 amino acids. Germline loops: CDR1 PRHDT, CDR2 FYEKMQ (reference sequence). The J segment lost 0 bases and the V segment lost 5 bases, leaving 8 bases of the junction unmatched. The chain's CDR3 is CASSPETSGPSTDTQYF. The CDR3 DNA sequence: TGTGCCAGCAGCCCAGAGACTAGCGGGCCCAGCACAGATACGCAGTATTTT.

The V call is TRBV6-5, the J call TRBJ1-4, with 9 bases lining up with TRBD1. The length of the CDR3 is 13 residues. Germline assignment: CDR1 MNHEY and CDR2 SVGAGI. V was clipped by 5 bases and J by 8 bases; unmatched bases: 3. CDR3 in amino acids: CASSNDRGEKLFF. DNA of the CDR3: TGTGCCAGCAGTAATGACAGGGGGGAAAAACTGTTTTTT.

The chain uses TRBV28 and TRBJ2-5; 8 nucleotides match TRBD1. The ends lost 2 bases at V and 2 bases at J; junction bases unmatched: 4. CDR1 and CDR2 (germline): MDHEN, SYDVKM. The CDR3 is made up of 15 amino acids. CDR3 sequence (DNA): TGTGCCAGCAGTTTAGGGACAGGCCTGCAAGAGACCCAGTACTTC. Residues: CASSLGTGLQETQYF.

V and J are TRBV4-3 and TRBJ2-1; TRBD1 agrees at 7 bases. The CDR3 is made up of 15 amino acids. Trimming took 1 base from V and 8 from J; bases not matched to a gene: 8. Germline loops: CDR1 LGHNA, CDR2 YSLEER. The CDR3 sequence: CASSQGSRGIYEQFF. DNA for the CDR3: TGCGCCAGCAGCCAAGGAAGCAGGGGGATCTATGAGCAGTTCTTC.

The genes are TRBV29-1 and TRBJ2-2; D is ambiguous. V was trimmed by 4 bases and J by 2 bases, leaving 5 bases between them. The CDR3 loop spans 12 amino acids. Germline-derived CDR1 and CDR2 are SQVTM and ANQGSEA. The CDR3 DNA reads as TGCAGCGTTGCAGGAAACACCGGGGAGCTGTTTTTT. Amino acids: CSVAGNTGELFF.

J is TRBJ2-5 and V is TRBV6-2 or TRBV6-3; 11 nucleotides line up with TRBD1. The length of the CDR3 is 16 residues. Germline CDR1 and CDR2: MNHEY and SVGEGT. Trimming took 6 bases from V and 4 from J; bases not matched to a gene: 10. The CDR3 loop reads CASSQNSDRGRETQYF. The CDR3 nucleotides read TGTGCCAGCAGCCAAAACTCGGACAGGGGGCGAGAGACCCAGTACTTC.

The chain combines TRBV20-1 with TRBJ2-7, with D maybe TRBD1 (6 bases). Trimming removed 3 bases from V and 7 bases from J, with 22 bases in between. The CDR3 is 15 residues long. From germline, CDR1 is DFQATT and CDR2 SNEGSKA (reference sequence). In DNA, the CDR3 is TGCAGTGCTAGTGAGACCAGGGGCGCTTCAGGAGAGCAGTACTTC. Residues: CSASETRGASGEQYF.

In its sample, this clone was seen once. The chain employs TRBV5-8 and TRBJ1-4; TRBD1 aligns across 8 bases. The germline V gene has CDR1 SGHTS and CDR2 YDEGEE. The CDR3 extends over 14 amino acids. V lost 2 bases to trimming and J lost 15 bases; unmatched junction nucleotides: 12. CDR3 sequence reads: CASSFGQGPRSVFF. For the CDR3, the DNA is TGTGCCAGCAGCTTCGGACAGGGCCCAAGATCGGTGTTTTTT.

This chain joins TRBV24-1 and TRBJ1-5; D is undetermined. CDR3 length equals 14 residues. From germline, CDR1 is KGHDR and CDR2 SFDVKD. V was pared by 5 bases and J by 4 bases, with 11 bases between. The CDR3 nucleotides are TGTGCCACCAGTGGGCCGACGGGAAATCAGCCCCAGCATTTT. Protein product: CATSGPTGNQPQHF.

The chain couples TRBV6-1 to TRBJ1-5; D unclear. In germline, CDR1 is MNHNS, CDR2 SASEGT. The ends were cut back, 2 bases at V and 0 bases at J, with 8 bases in the middle. This CDR3 region has 15 residues. The CDR3 DNA reads TGTGCCAGCAGTGAATTTCCTTCTAGCAATCAGCCCCAGCATTTT. Its protein is CASSEFPSSNQPQHF.

This sequence joins TRBV7-2 and TRBJ1-5, with TRBD1 matching over 7 bases. V dropped 4 bases and J dropped 9; count of bases not matched to a gene: 9. Per germline, CDR1 SGHTA and CDR2 FQGNSA. This CDR3 has 14 residues. The CDR3 protein is CASSSSGTVRPQHF. The CDR3 DNA reads TGTGCCAGCAGCTCGTCCGGGACAGTCCGGCCCCAGCATTTT.

The rearrangement joins TRBV19 to TRBJ1-2; D gene unclear. CDR1 LNHDA and CDR2 SQIVND come from the germline V gene (reference sequence). Trimming cost V 5 bases and J 0 bases, with 7 bases left between them. This CDR3 spans 13 amino acids. The CDR3 loop is CASSYSTNYGYTF. CDR3 DNA: TGTGCCAGTAGTTACAGTACTAACTATGGCTACACCTTC.

CDR3 residues: CASSVEGRANTEAFF. The CDR3 nucleotides read TGTGCCAGCAGCGTAGAGGGCAGGGCGAACACTGAAGCTTTCTTT. The chain couples TRBV9 to TRBJ1-1, with D tentatively TRBD1 (5 bases). Germline-derived CDR1 and CDR2 are SGDLS and YYNGEE. With 0 bases removed from V and 1 base from J, the gap between germline ends came to 10 bases. The CDR3 is 15 residues long.

The J gene is TRBJ1-1, the V gene TRBV19; D is perhaps TRBD1 (5 bases). CDR3 length equals 14 residues. Trimming pared 4 bases from V and 3 bases from J, leaving 12 bases between. CDR1 LNHDA and CDR2 SQIVND come from the germline V gene (reference sequence). In DNA, the CDR3 is TGTGCCAGTAGTAGGGGGGGGTTTGACACTGAAGCTTTCTTT. Translating gives CASSRGGFDTEAFF.

The chain is built from TRBV15 and TRBJ2-1, with TRBD2 as a possible D gene (6 bases). CDR1 is LNHNV and CDR2 is YYDKDF in the germline V gene (reference sequence). V was pared by 0 bases and J by 0 bases, with 18 bases between. The CDR3 runs to 19 residues. The CDR3 protein is CATSRDLPRRESSYNEQFF. In DNA, the CDR3 is TGTGCCACCAGCAGAGATCTCCCTCGGAGGGAAAGCTCCTACAATGAGCAGTTCTTC.

This clone was found once. This chain uses TRBV6-5 with TRBJ1-4; D ambiguous. The CDR3 is 13 amino acids. V was shortened by 8 bases and J by 12 bases, with 19 bases between the two germline ends. Germline V gene data show CDR1 as MNHEY and CDR2 as SVGAGI. CDR3 sequence (DNA): TGTGCCAGCCGCCCCTCCTTTGGTGGAGAACTGTTTTTT. Protein: CASRPSFGGELFF.

V gene TRBV18 combines with J gene TRBJ1-2, with D hard to call. The ends were cut back, 2 bases at V and 5 bases at J, with 9 bases in the middle. The germline gives CDR1 KGHSH, CDR2 LQKENI. The CDR3 contains 13 residues. CDR3 residues: CASSPGELYGYTF. CDR3 coding DNA: TGTGCCAGCTCACCAGGGGAGCTTTATGGCTACACCTTC.

The V and J genes are TRBV5-1 and TRBJ1-4, with 9 bases lining up with TRBD1. After removal of 4 bases from V and 6 bases from J, the junction contained 10 bases not matched to a gene. The CDR3 loop spans 16 amino acids. Germline V gene sequence: CDR1 SGHRS, CDR2 YFSETQ. The CDR3 sequence is CASSPGTGPSYEKLFF. The CDR3 DNA reads TGCGCCAGCAGCCCCGGGACAGGGCCCTCCTATGAAAAACTGTTTTTT.